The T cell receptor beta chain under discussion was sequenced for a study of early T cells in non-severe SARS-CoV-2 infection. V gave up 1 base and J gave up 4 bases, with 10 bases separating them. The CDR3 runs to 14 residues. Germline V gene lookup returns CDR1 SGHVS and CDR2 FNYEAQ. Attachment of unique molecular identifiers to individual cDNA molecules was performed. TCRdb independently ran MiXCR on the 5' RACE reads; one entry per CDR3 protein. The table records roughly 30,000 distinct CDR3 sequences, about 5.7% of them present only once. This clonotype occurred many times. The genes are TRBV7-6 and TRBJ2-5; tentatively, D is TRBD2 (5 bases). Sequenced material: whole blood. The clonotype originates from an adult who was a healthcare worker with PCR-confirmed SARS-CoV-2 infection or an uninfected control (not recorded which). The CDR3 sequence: CASSLVGSGETQYF. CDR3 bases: TGTGCCAGCAGCTTAGTTGGGAGCGGAGAGACCCAGTACTTC.